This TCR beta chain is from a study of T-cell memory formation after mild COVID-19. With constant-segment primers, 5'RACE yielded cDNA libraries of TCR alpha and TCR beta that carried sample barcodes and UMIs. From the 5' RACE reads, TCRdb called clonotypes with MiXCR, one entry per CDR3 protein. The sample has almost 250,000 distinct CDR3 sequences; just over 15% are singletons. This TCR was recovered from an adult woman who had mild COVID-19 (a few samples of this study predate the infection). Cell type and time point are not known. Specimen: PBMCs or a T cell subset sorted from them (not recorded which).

CDR3: CASSLSGGTGAFF. In DNA form, the CDR3 reads TGCGCCAGCAGCTTGAGTGGAGGAACTGGGGCTTTCTTT. V gene TRBV5-1 combines with J gene TRBJ1-1; D ambiguous. Trimming removed 1 base from V and 11 bases from J, with 15 bases in between. The CDR3 extends over 13 amino acids. CDR1 is SGHRS, CDR2 YFSETQ, per germline.